This is a list of T cell receptor beta chains from one sample in a study of CD4 T cells in lung cancer. The protocol was immunoSEQ multiplex PCR, while the TCRdb copy is restricted to in-frame clones and leaves out a portion. The sample holds fewer than 5,000 clones, around two thirds seen once. The specimen sequenced was lung tumor tissue. The receptors were sampled from a man aged 55 to 70 with non-small cell lung cancer. Both conserved end residues are part of each CDR3. The order of the fields is V gene, clone size, J gene, CDR3 length, D gene, CDR3 protein, CDR3 DNA. D genes are given only for firm matches. Only part of the rows carry a size: once, few, many, or a class if the clone is expanded.

TRBV9	-	TRBJ2-3	14	TRBD2	CASSVGTSGATQYF	TGTGCCAGCAGCGTGGGGACTAGTGGTGCTACGCAGTATTTT
TRBV2	few	TRBJ1-5	11	-	CASTYDQPQHF	TGTGCCAGCACTTATGATCAGCCCCAGCATTTT
TRBV6-5	-	TRBJ1-6	13	-	CASNRFLSSPLHF	TGTGCCAGCAACCGGTTCTTGAGTTCACCCCTCCACTTT
TRBV28	few	TRBJ1-1	14	-	CASSFPPGQFEAFF	TGTGCCAGCAGTTTCCCCCCCGGACAGTTTGAAGCTTTCTTT
TRBV19	-	TRBJ2-4	14	TRBD2	CASSQGLAANIQYF	TGTGCCAGTAGCCAGGGACTAGCGGCAAACATTCAGTACTTC
TRBV19	once	TRBJ2-2	13	-	CASIEGRVGELFF	TGTGCCAGTATTGAGGGTAGAGTCGGGGAGCTGTTTTTT
TRBV4-2	-	TRBJ2-6	14	-	CASRGDSGANVLTF	TGTGCCAGCCGGGGAGACTCTGGGGCCAACGTCCTGACTTTC
TRBV7-7	-	TRBJ2-3	15	TRBD2	CASSLGAGVGDTQYF	TGTGCCAGCAGCTTAGGTGCGGGAGTGGGTGATACGCAGTATTTT
TRBV7-9	-	TRBJ2-5	15	-	CASSLGGKDRETQYF	TGTGCCAGCAGCTTAGGAGGGAAAGATCGAGAGACCCAGTACTTC
TRBV7-9	-	TRBJ1-4	13	TRBD1	CASSPTGEEKLFF	TGTGCCAGCAGCCCGACAGGGGAAGAAAAACTGTTTTTT
TRBV27	-	TRBJ2-4	13	-	CASSLKLASIQYF	TGTGCCAGCAGTTTAAAACTAGCTTCTATTCAGTACTTC
TRBV5-6	-	TRBJ2-4	15	-	CASSSPSLAKNIQYF	TGTGCCAGCAGCTCTCCTTCTTTAGCCAAAAACATTCAGTACTTC
TRBV6-5	-	TRBJ2-2	15	-	CAARGAGANTGELFF	TGTGCCGCCAGGGGTGCGGGGGCGAACACCGGGGAGCTGTTTTTT
TRBV7-8	-	TRBJ2-3	17	TRBD2	CASSRDPIAGATDTQYF	TGTGCCAGCAGCCGAGATCCAATAGCGGGAGCGACAGATACGCAGTATTTT
TRBV5-4	-	TRBJ2-3	16	TRBD2	CASSPGLAGGPWSQYF	TGTGCCAGCAGCCCCGGACTAGCGGGAGGGCCATGGTCGCAGTATTTT
TRBV28	-	TRBJ2-2	16	-	CASENRRGANTGELFF	TGTGCCAGCGAAAACCGCAGGGGGGCGAACACCGGGGAGCTGTTTTTT
TRBV25-1	-	TRBJ2-2	18	TRBD2	CASSEGSLAGGYTGELFF	TGTGCCAGCAGTGAAGGGTCCCTAGCGGGAGGGTACACCGGGGAGCTGTTTTTT